The present entry profiles one TCR beta chain with its context. Gene names denote mouse genes. The CDR3 end falls 1 residue outside the read, so it is completed with the germline J gene. The data were obtained in a study of tissue T cells after allogeneic stem cell transplantation. Documented time point: mouse harvest day 7 after allogeneic transplant. Tail vein injection delivered 10^7 T-cell-depleted bone marrow cells and 10^6 splenic CD5+ T cells. Libraries were prepared by immunoSEQ multiplex PCR; TCRdb keeps only in-frame clonotypes and omits some of them. The table includes about 6,700 clones, under 50% detected once. J gave up 0 bases and V 6 bases, and 4 bases lay outside the gene matches. Germline V gene data show CDR1 as KGHPV and CDR2 as FQNQEV (reference sequence). The CDR3 runs to 14 residues.

This clonotype originated in a female BALB/c mouse given C57BL/6 T cells with graft-versus-host disease after an allogeneic hematopoietic cell transplant. Sequencing input: gut tissue. The chain joins TRBV26 to TRBJ1-1; 7 nucleotides match TRBD1. The DNA read from the CDR3 is TGTGCCAGCAGAACAGGGGTCTCAAACACAGAAGTCTTC. Translating it yields CASRTGVSNTEVF. From start to end, the CDR3 is CASRTGVSNTEVFF.